This TCR beta chain was identified during a study of T cell responses to AZD1222 COVID-19 vaccine. Per germline, CDR1 SGHTA and CDR2 FQGNSA. Trimming took 3 bases from V and 5 from J; bases not matched to a gene: 1. The CDR3 has 13 amino acids. Some clones are missing from TCRdb's copy, which holds only in-frame ones; the method was immunoSEQ multiplex PCR. The repertoire holds some 150,000 clones, with about nine tenths as singletons. The starting material was peripheral blood, obtained on day 0 of MenACWY control vaccination. This sequence joins TRBV7-2 and TRBJ1-1, with 9 bases aligning to TRBD1. The source is an adult in good health. The CDR3 spells CASSFGQGTEAFF. The CDR3 nucleotides read TGTGCCAGCAGCTTTGGACAGGGGACTGAAGCTTTCTTT.